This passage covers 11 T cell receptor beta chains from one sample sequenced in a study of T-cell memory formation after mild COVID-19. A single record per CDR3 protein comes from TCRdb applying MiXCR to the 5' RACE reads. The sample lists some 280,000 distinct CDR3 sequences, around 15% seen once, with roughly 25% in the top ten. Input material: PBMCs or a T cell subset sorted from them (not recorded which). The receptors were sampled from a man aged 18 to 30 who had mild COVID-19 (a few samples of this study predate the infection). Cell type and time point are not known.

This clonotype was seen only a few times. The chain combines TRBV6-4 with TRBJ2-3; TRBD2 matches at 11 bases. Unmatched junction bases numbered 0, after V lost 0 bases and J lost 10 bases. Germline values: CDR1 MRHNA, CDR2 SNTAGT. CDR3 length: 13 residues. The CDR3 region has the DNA TGTGCCAGCAGTGACTCGACTAGCGGGGCGCAGTATTTT. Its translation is CASSDSTSGAQYF.

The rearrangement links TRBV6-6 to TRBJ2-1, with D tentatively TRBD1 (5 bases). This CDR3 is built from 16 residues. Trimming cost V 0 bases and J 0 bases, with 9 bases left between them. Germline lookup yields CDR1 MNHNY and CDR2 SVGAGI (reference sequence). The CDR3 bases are TGTGCCAGCAGTTACTCCGCAGGGAACTCCTACAATGAGCAGTTCTTC. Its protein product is CASSYSAGNSYNEQFF.

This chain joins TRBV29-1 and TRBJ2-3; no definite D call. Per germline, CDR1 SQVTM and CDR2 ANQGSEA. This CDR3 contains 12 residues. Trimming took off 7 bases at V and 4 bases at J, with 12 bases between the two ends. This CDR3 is CSELTESDTQYF. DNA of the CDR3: TGCAGCGAGCTCACAGAGTCAGATACGCAGTATTTT.

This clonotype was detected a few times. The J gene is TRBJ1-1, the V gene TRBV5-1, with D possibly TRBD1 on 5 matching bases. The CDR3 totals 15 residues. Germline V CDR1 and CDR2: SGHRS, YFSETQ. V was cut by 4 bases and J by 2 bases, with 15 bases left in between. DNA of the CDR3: TGCGCCAGCAGCCCCGGGGCAGGAACCAACACTGAAGCTTTCTTT. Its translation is CASSPGAGTNTEAFF. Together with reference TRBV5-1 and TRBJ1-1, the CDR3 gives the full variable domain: KAGVTQTPRYLIKTRGQQVTLSCSPISGHRSVSWYQQTPGQGLQFLFEYFSETQRNKGNFPGRFSGRQFSNSRSEMNVSTLELGDSALYLCASSPGAGTNTEAFFGQGTRLTVV.

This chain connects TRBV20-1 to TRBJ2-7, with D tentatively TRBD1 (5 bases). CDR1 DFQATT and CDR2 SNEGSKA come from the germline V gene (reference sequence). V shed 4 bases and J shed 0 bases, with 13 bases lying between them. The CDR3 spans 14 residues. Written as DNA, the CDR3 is TGCAGTGCTATGGACATCCTCAGCTCCTACGAGCAGTACTTC. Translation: CSAMDILSSYEQYF.

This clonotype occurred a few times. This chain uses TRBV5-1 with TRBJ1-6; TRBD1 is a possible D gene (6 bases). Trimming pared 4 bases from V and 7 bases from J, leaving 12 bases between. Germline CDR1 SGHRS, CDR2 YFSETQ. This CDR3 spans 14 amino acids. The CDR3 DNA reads TGCGCCAGCAGCCCCGACAGGAGCAATTCACCCCTCCACTTT. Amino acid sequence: CASSPDRSNSPLHF.

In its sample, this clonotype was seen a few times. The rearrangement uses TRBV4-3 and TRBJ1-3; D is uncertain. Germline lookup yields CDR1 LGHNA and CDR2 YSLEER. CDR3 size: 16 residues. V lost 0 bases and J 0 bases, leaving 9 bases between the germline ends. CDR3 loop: CASSQDFRGSGNTIYF. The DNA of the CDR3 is TGCGCCAGCAGCCAAGATTTTCGAGGCTCTGGAAACACCATATATTTT.

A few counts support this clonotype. CDR3 in DNA: TGTGCCAGCAGCCAAGGAGGGGAGGCGGCTTTCTTT. It yields the protein CASSQGGEAAFF. The chain joins TRBV14 to TRBJ1-1; D possibly corresponds to TRBD1 (5 bases). Deletions cut 1 base from V and 11 bases from J, with 11 bases between. CDR3 length: 12 residues. CDR1 is SGHDN and CDR2 is FVKESK in the germline V gene.

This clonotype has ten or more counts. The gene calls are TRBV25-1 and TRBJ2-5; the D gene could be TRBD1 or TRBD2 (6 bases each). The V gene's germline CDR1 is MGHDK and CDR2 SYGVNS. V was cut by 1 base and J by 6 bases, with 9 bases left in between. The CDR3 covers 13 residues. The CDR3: CASSEWGAQTQYF. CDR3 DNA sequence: TGTGCCAGCAGTGAATGGGGGGCGCAGACCCAGTACTTC.

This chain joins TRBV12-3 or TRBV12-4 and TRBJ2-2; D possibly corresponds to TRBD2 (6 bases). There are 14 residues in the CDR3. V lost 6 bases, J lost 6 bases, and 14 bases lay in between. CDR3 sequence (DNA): TGTGCCAGCAGCGGATTCCCGGGGGCCGGGGAGCTGTTTTTT. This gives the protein CASSGFPGAGELFF.

The CDR3 nucleotides are TGTGCCAGCAGCCTGACATGGGTAGACAATCAGCCCCAGCATTTT. Its protein is CASSLTWVDNQPQHF. This rearrangement joins TRBV12-3 or TRBV12-4 to TRBJ1-5; D not certain. The length of the CDR3 is 15 residues. V was shortened by 6 bases and J by 3 bases, with 15 bases between the two germline ends.